This paragraph covers one T cell receptor beta chain sequence. The data belong to a study of blood T cell repertoires in COVID-19. About the study: Samples of COVID-19 (acute and convalescent) were obtained from the United States, Italy and Spain. T cells, B-cell-depleted T cells, or PBMCs supplied cDNA or gDNA.

Looked up from germline, CDR1 is LGHNA and CDR2 is YSLEER. The CDR3 length is 15 residues. V was cut by 4 bases and J by 4 bases, with 14 bases left in between. Authors' methods: Estimation of nucleated cell counts was performed using reference gene primer amplification. Profiled with immunoSEQ multiplex PCR; TCRdb holds only in-frame clones, not every one. V, J and clone size derive from that table, while D and trimming were established from the DNA sequence. There are 100,000 to 120,000 clones in the sample; about four fifths occur only once, and roughly a tenth lies in the top ten. The sequence came from a woman in her sixties or seventies with acute or convalescent COVID-19. The sequencing sample was made of peripheral blood. The V and J genes are TRBV4-3 and TRBJ1-3; D is ambiguous. The CDR3 spells CASSLSREPGNTIYF. In nucleotides, the CDR3 is TGCGCCAGCAGCCTTTCGAGGGAGCCGGGAAACACCATATATTTT.